These 14 T cell receptor beta chains came from one sample sequenced in a study of PD-L1 blockade in urothelial cancer. Using immunoSEQ multiplex PCR, the repertoire was profiled, and TCRdb retains in-frame clones only, with some absent. Among around 57,000 clones listed, roughly 77% were seen once. Stated time point: pretreatment peripheral blood. Source: PBMCs, taken around atezolizumab (anti-PD-L1) treatment. These receptors all come from a man aged 65 to 85 with urothelial cancer.

This clone was seen only a few times. This chain connects TRBV27 to TRBJ1-1; D remains ambiguous. Trimming stripped 7 bases from V and 6 bases from J, with 9 bases between. CDR1 and CDR2 (germline): MNHEY, SMNVEV (reference sequence). This CDR3 contains 11 residues. The CDR3 DNA follows: TGTGCCAGCACGGGGTCGGCTGAAGCTTTCTTT. Amino acids: CASTGSAEAFF.

This clone came up once. The CDR3 sequence is CASSIPRDRGTYEQYF. The CDR3, as DNA: TGTGCCAGTAGTATCCCCAGGGACAGGGGCACCTACGAGCAGTACTTC. The chain employs TRBV19 and TRBJ2-7, with 10 bases that match TRBD1. Germline V lookup: CDR1 LNHDA, CDR2 SQIVND (reference sequence). The ends lost 3 bases at V and 2 bases at J; junction bases unmatched: 7. The CDR3 spans 16 residues.

The V gene is TRBV6-5, the J gene TRBJ1-3; TRBD1 aligns across 7 bases. V was pared by 0 bases and J by 4 bases, with 6 bases of the junction left unmatched. Germline V gene sequence: CDR1 MNHEY, CDR2 SVGAGI. The CDR3 is 16 amino acids. The CDR3 spells CASSYSTGAPGNTIYF. The CDR3 region has the DNA TGTGCCAGCAGTTACTCAACAGGGGCACCCGGAAACACCATATATTTT.

The J gene is TRBJ2-5, the V gene TRBV4-2, with 8 bases matching TRBD2. The last part of the DNA fits TRBJ2-7 better; the J call may be wrong. This CDR3 is built from 18 residues. From germline, CDR1 is LGHNA and CDR2 YNFKEQ. CDR3 in amino acids: CASSPGWSGSEAPYEQYF. In DNA, the CDR3 is TGTGCCAGCAGTCCCGGGTGGAGCGGGAGTGAGGCCCCCTACGAGCAGTACTTC.

This clone was detected only a few times. The rearrangement joins TRBV11-2 to TRBJ2-1, with 12 positions matching TRBD2. Trimming removed 4 bases from V and 6 bases from J; junction bases left unmatched: 1. Germline V gives CDR1 SGHAT, CDR2 FQNNGV. This CDR3 region has 14 residues. CDR3 amino acids: CASSSSGRANEQFF. In DNA form, the CDR3 reads TGTGCCAGCAGCTCTAGCGGGAGGGCCAATGAGCAGTTCTTC.

V gene TRBV6-6 combines with J gene TRBJ2-1, with TRBD2 matching over 12 bases. CDR3 length: 13 residues. Germline CDR1 is MNHNY and CDR2 is SVGAGI (reference sequence). V shed 4 bases, J shed 9 bases, and the junction held 1 base outside the gene matches. CDR3 in DNA: TGTGCCAGCAGTTCTAGCGGGAGGGGTGAGCAGTTCTTC. As protein: CASSSSGRGEQFF.

This sequence joins TRBV9 and TRBJ2-2, with no clear D. Per germline, CDR1 SGDLS and CDR2 YYNGEE. Trimming removed 0 bases at V and 4 bases at J, with 16 bases between. CDR3 size: 17 residues. The CDR3 DNA is TGTGCCAGCAGCGTAGCTAATCGGAGTTGGGTCACCGGGGAGCTGTTTTTT. This sequence encodes CASSVANRSWVTGELFF.

The chain couples TRBV7-6 to TRBJ2-2, with 12 nucleotides matching TRBD2. Germline V gene sequence: CDR1 SGHVS, CDR2 FNYEAQ. J lost 5 bases, V lost 6 bases, and 4 bases had no gene match. The CDR3 covers 15 residues. The CDR3 here is CASRALAGGTGELFF. DNA of the CDR3: TGTGCCAGCAGAGCACTAGCGGGAGGTACCGGGGAGCTGTTTTTT.

The V gene is TRBV7-6, the J gene TRBJ2-5, with D perhaps TRBD2 (6 bases). CDR1 is SGHVS, CDR2 FNYEAQ, per germline. This CDR3 contains 15 residues. V was clipped by 4 bases and J by 2 bases, with 14 bases between them. This CDR3 reads CASSWQASAQETQYF. The DNA for the CDR3 is TGTGCCAGCAGCTGGCAGGCTAGCGCTCAAGAGACCCAGTACTTC.

The chain recombines TRBV9 with TRBJ2-3; D is uncertain. V lost 0 bases to trimming and J lost 3 bases, with 5 bases between them. Germline V gives CDR1 SGDLS, CDR2 YYNGEE. The CDR3 is 13 residues long. The CDR3 bases are TGTGCCAGCAGCGTAGTTTTAACAGATACGCAGTATTTT. Encoded protein: CASSVVLTDTQYF.

The chain joins TRBV11-2 to TRBJ2-7; 8 bases fit TRBD2. Germline CDR1 SGHAT, CDR2 FQNNGV. CDR3 length equals 15 residues. J lost 6 bases, V lost 0 bases, and 7 bases had no gene match. Here the CDR3 reads CASSLEAGATGEQYF. DNA of the CDR3: TGTGCCAGCAGCTTAGAAGCGGGAGCAACGGGCGAGCAGTACTTC. Filled out from reference TRBV11-2 and TRBJ2-7, the complete variable domain reads EAGVAQSPRYKIIEKRQSVAFWCNPISGHATLYWYQQILGQGPKLLIQFQNNGVVDDSQLPKDRFSAERLKGVDSTLKIQPAKLEDSAVYLCASSLEAGATGEQYFGPGTRLTVT.

The chain employs TRBV4-3 and TRBJ1-1; D uncertain. Per the germline V gene, CDR1 is LGHNA and CDR2 is YSLEER. Deletions cut 3 bases from V and 0 bases from J, with 8 bases between. This CDR3 region has 14 residues. The CDR3 nucleotides are TGCGCCAGCAGCCAGGGAGTCATGAACACTGAAGCTTTCTTT. This sequence encodes CASSQGVMNTEAFF.

The chain employs TRBV9 and TRBJ2-5; the D gene is possibly TRBD2 (6 bases). The CDR3 length is 14 residues. V was trimmed by 4 bases and J by 5 bases, leaving 15 bases between them. The germline CDR1 and CDR2 sequences are SGDLS and YYNGEE. In DNA, the CDR3 is TGTGCCAGCAGCTCCTTGAGTGGGGGGGAGACCCAGTACTTC. Amino acid sequence: CASSSLSGGETQYF.

The chain uses TRBV2 and TRBJ1-2; D is possibly TRBD1 (6 bases). This CDR3 has 16 residues. Trimming shortened V by 5 bases and J by 2 bases, and 18 bases separated the two germline ends. Germline CDR1 and CDR2: SNHLY and FYNNEI. CDR3 loop: CASSLNPGQGNYGYTF. The CDR3 DNA reads TGTGCCAGCAGTCTTAATCCGGGACAAGGAAACTATGGCTACACCTTC.